The 19 T cell receptor beta chains below all came from one sample that was sequenced in a study of T cell responses to AZD1222 COVID-19 vaccine (dated by TCRdb to 2020 to 2023). The time point label corresponds to: baseline before first vaccination. Library method: the immunoSEQ multiplex PCR assay. Imported from immuneACCESS, the table was reduced by TCRdb to in-frame sequences with V and J called. These copies leave out some clones; in studies compared against another copy, an unresolved V gene accounts for under half, and the cause of the remainder is not known. The sample profile shows 120,000 or so clones; roughly 90% of them were found once. 0.8% to 1.1% of the sample rests with the top ten. Sequenced here: peripheral blood, sampled on day 0 of AZD1222 vaccination. These receptors came from an adult in good health.

The V call is TRBV2, the J call TRBJ1-2, with D uncertain. This CDR3 has 15 residues. CDR1 SNHLY and CDR2 FYNNEI come from the germline V gene. Trimming took off 3 bases at V and 2 bases at J, with 13 bases between the two ends. The CDR3 DNA is TGTGCCAGCAGTGATATAAGGGCGGGAAACTATGGCTACACCTTC. Protein sequence: CASSDIRAGNYGYTF.

The chain carries TRBV20-1 and TRBJ1-2, with TRBD1 matching 9 bases. The germline V gene has CDR1 DFQATT and CDR2 SNEGSKA (reference sequence). With 3 bases clipped from V and 3 bases from J, the junction kept 5 bases outside the gene matches. There are 14 residues in the CDR3. For the CDR3, the DNA is TGCAGTGCTAGTTGGACAGGGGCCTACTATGGCTACACCTTC. Its translation: CSASWTGAYYGYTF.

The chain has TRBV30 and TRBJ2-2, with 8 bases that match TRBD1. Germline assignment: CDR1 GTSNPN and CDR2 SVGIG (reference sequence). There are 12 residues in the CDR3. After removal of 7 bases from V and 6 bases from J, the junction contained 4 bases not matched to a gene. This CDR3 reads CAYRTGPGELFF. The CDR3 DNA reads as TGTGCCTATAGGACAGGGCCCGGGGAGCTGTTTTTT. The variable domain in full, with the rest retrieved from reference TRBV30 and TRBJ2-2, is SQTIHQWPATLVQPVGSPLSLECTVEGTSNPNLYWYRQAAGRGLQLLFYSVGIGQISSEVPQNLSASRPQDRQFILSSKKLLLSDSGFYLCAYRTGPGELFFGEGSRLTVL.

The chain joins TRBV5-5 to TRBJ2-2; weak D call: TRBD1 (6 bases). CDR1 and CDR2 from the germline V gene are SGHKS and YYEKEE (reference sequence). This CDR3 has 15 amino acids. The V end was cut by 4 bases, the J end by 6 bases, with 16 bases between. Written as DNA, the CDR3 is TGTGCCAGCAGCCTGGGCCCAGGGGTGGCCGGGGAGCTGTTTTTT. Protein: CASSLGPGVAGELFF.

The J gene is TRBJ1-3, the V gene TRBV5-6, with D unclear. Germline V gives CDR1 SGHDT, CDR2 YYEEEE. V lost 2 bases, J lost 4 bases, and 16 bases lay in between. The CDR3 runs 16 residues. The CDR3 DNA follows: TGTGCCAGCAGCTTCTCCGGGCCCACAGTCGGAAACACCATATATTTT. It specifies CASSFSGPTVGNTIYF.

This rearrangement joins TRBV28 to TRBJ1-1; D is uncertain. The CDR3 spans 12 residues. Trimming removed 5 bases from V and 4 bases from J, with 8 bases in between. Germline V gene sequence: CDR1 MDHEN, CDR2 SYDVKM. CDR3 sequence reads: CASSPAGTEAFF. The CDR3 DNA reads as TGTGCCAGCAGTCCCGCTGGCACTGAAGCTTTCTTT. The variable domain in full, completed from reference TRBV28 and TRBJ1-1, reads DVKVTQSSRYLVKRTGEKVFLECVQDMDHENMFWYRQDPGLGLRLIYFSYDVKMKEKGDIPEGYSVSREKKERFSLILESASTNQTSMYLCASSPAGTEAFFGQGTRLTVV.

The rearrangement uses TRBV7-9 and TRBJ1-5, with D perhaps TRBD1 (5 bases). Germline V gene sequence: CDR1 SEHNR, CDR2 FQNEAQ (reference sequence). This CDR3 is built from 12 residues. The V end lost 1 base, the J end lost 10 bases, and 8 bases lay between the germline ends. CDR3: CASSLGRDPQHF. CDR3 bases: TGTGCCAGCAGCTTAGGTCGGGACCCCCAGCATTTT.

This clone was seen once. The chain employs TRBV14 and TRBJ2-1; 8 bases match TRBD2. CDR1 and CDR2 (germline): SGHDN, FVKESK. The CDR3 runs 17 residues. V gave up 4 bases and J gave up 4 bases; unmatched junction bases: 12. CDR3 DNA: TGTGCCAGCAGCCTCCGGGGAGGGACTAGTTATTACAATGAGCAGTTCTTC. Its translation is CASSLRGGTSYYNEQFF.

This CDR3 reads CATSDDRGAQGPQHF. The CDR3, as DNA: TGTGCCACCAGTGATGACAGGGGTGCCCAGGGGCCCCAGCATTTT. V usage is TRBV24-1 and J usage is TRBJ1-5; 8 nucleotides line up with TRBD1. Per germline, CDR1 KGHDR and CDR2 SFDVKD. The CDR3 is 15 residues long. Losses at the gene ends were 3 bases for V and 9 bases for J; bases not matched to a gene: 9.

The chain recombines TRBV2 with TRBJ2-2; tentatively, D is TRBD2 (5 bases). The germline V gene has CDR1 SNHLY and CDR2 FYNNEI. The V end lost 7 bases, the J end lost 7 bases, and 16 bases lay between the germline ends. The CDR3 contains 14 residues. The CDR3 sequence: CASTFRGGNGELFF. The CDR3 bases are TGTGCCAGCACCTTCCGGGGTGGGAACGGGGAGCTGTTTTTT.

The chain recombines TRBV5-1 with TRBJ2-2, with D perhaps matching TRBD1 or TRBD2 (6 bases each). The V gene's germline CDR1 is SGHRS and CDR2 YFSETQ. The V end was cut by 3 bases, the J end by 4 bases, with 13 bases between. The CDR3 extends over 15 amino acids. CDR3 sequence: CASSWGDTSTGELFF. CDR3 bases: TGCGCCAGCAGCTGGGGGGACACCTCCACCGGGGAGCTGTTTTTT. Combining the CDR3 with reference TRBV5-1 and TRBJ2-2 gives the whole variable domain KAGVTQTPRYLIKTRGQQVTLSCSPISGHRSVSWYQQTPGQGLQFLFEYFSETQRNKGNFPGRFSGRQFSNSRSEMNVSTLELGDSALYLCASSWGDTSTGELFFGEGSRLTVL.

This chain uses TRBV6-5 with TRBJ1-1; D remains ambiguous. The CDR3 is 13 residues long. From germline, CDR1 is MNHEY and CDR2 SVGAGI. Deletions cut 3 bases from V and 4 bases from J, with 9 bases between. The CDR3 bases are TGTGCCAGCAGTTATTGGGTTGGCACTGAAGCTTTCTTT. This translates into CASSYWVGTEAFF.

This clone was detected once. The chain carries TRBV7-9 and TRBJ1-2, with TRBD1 identical over 7 bases. The V and J ends lost 5 bases and 8 bases, in that order; junction bases with no gene match: 8. CDR1 is SEHNR and CDR2 is FQNEAQ in the germline V gene (reference sequence). This CDR3 spans 13 amino acids. The CDR3 reads CASSPDRRSGYTF. The CDR3 nucleotides are TGTGCCAGCAGCCCGGACAGGCGTAGCGGCTACACCTTC.

The chain carries TRBV7-3 and TRBJ2-3; no clear D gene. Germline V gives CDR1 SGHTA, CDR2 FQGTGA. The CDR3 has 14 residues. V was trimmed by 1 base and J by 2 bases, leaving 7 bases between them. The CDR3 protein is CASSLRPYTDTQYF. In DNA, the CDR3 is TGTGCCAGCAGCTTAAGGCCCTACACAGATACGCAGTATTTT.

The CDR3 sequence: CASSFGANYGYTF. CDR3 bases: TGTGCCAGTAGTTTCGGGGCTAACTATGGCTACACCTTC. The chain recombines TRBV19 with TRBJ1-2; no definite D call. V dropped 5 bases and J dropped 0 bases, with 7 bases sitting between them. The CDR3 has 13 residues. Germline lookup yields CDR1 LNHDA and CDR2 SQIVND (reference sequence). Supplemented by reference TRBV19 and TRBJ1-2, the full variable domain reads DGGITQSPKYLFRKEGQNVTLSCEQNLNHDAMYWYRQDPGQGLRLIYYSQIVNDFQKGDIAEGYSVSREKKESFPLTVTSAQKNPTAFYLCASSFGANYGYTFGSGTRLTVV.

The genes are TRBV15 and TRBJ2-5, with 11 bases identical to TRBD2. CDR3 length: 14 residues. The V segment lost 5 bases and the J segment 5 bases; nucleotides outside the gene matches: 4. Germline CDR1 is LNHNV and CDR2 is YYDKDF (reference sequence). CDR3: CATSVSGREETQYF. The CDR3, as DNA: TGTGCCACCAGCGTTAGCGGGAGGGAGGAGACCCAGTACTTC.

The rearrangement links TRBV5-4 to TRBJ2-3; 8 bases agree with TRBD2. The V gene end was trimmed by 3 bases and the J gene end by 2 bases; junction bases not matched to a gene: 8. Germline values: CDR1 SGHNT, CDR2 YYREEE (reference sequence). This CDR3 has 16 residues. CDR3 bases: TGTGCCAGCAGCTGGGGTGGTAGCGGGAACACAGATACGCAGTATTTT. Translated: CASSWGGSGNTDTQYF.

This chain links TRBV19 with TRBJ2-4, with TRBD1 as a possible D gene (5 bases). Trimming removed 7 bases from V and 2 bases from J, with 21 bases in between. This CDR3 is built from 17 residues. Germline V gene data show CDR1 as LNHDA and CDR2 as SQIVND (reference sequence). The CDR3 DNA reads as TGTGCCAGTATGCACAGGAATAACTATCTATCCAAAAACATTCAGTACTTC. Translation: CASMHRNNYLSKNIQYF. Supplemented by reference TRBV19 and TRBJ2-4, the full variable domain reads DGGITQSPKYLFRKEGQNVTLSCEQNLNHDAMYWYRQDPGQGLRLIYYSQIVNDFQKGDIAEGYSVSREKKESFPLTVTSAQKNPTAFYLCASMHRNNYLSKNIQYFGAGTRLSVL.

This sequence joins TRBV18 and TRBJ2-5, with D maybe TRBD2 (6 bases). Trimming left V 4 bases short and J 2 bases short, with 17 bases between. The CDR3 is 16 residues long. CDR1 and CDR2 (germline): KGHSH, LQKENI. The CDR3 sequence is CASSLGGVSGQETQYF. CDR3 coding DNA: TGTGCCAGCTCACTAGGCGGGGTTAGCGGACAAGAGACCCAGTACTTC.